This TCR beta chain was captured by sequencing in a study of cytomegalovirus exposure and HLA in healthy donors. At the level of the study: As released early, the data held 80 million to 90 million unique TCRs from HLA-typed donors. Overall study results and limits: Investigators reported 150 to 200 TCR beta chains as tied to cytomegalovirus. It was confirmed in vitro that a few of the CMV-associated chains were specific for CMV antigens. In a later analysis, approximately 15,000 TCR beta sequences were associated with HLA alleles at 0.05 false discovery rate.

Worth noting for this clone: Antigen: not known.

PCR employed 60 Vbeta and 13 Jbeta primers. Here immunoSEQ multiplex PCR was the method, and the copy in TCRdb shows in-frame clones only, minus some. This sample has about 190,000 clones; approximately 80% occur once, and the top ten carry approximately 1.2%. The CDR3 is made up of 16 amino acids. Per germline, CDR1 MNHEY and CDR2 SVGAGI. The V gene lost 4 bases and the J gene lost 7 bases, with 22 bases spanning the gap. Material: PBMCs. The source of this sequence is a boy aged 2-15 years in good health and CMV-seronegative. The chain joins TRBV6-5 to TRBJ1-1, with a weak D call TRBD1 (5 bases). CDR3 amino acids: CASSSLGGEGGDEAFF. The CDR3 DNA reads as TGTGCCAGCAGTTCCCTCGGAGGGGAGGGTGGAGATGAAGCTTTCTTT.